Shown below are 2 T cell receptor beta chains from a single sample sequenced in a study of immune cell composition in non-small cell lung cancer. This table comes from immunoSEQ multiplex PCR, and its TCRdb copy is limited to in-frame clones, with some not included. Among a few thousand clones listed, around 69% were seen once. Sequences were obtained from lung tumor tissue. The source of these receptors is a human donor with non-small cell lung cancer.

V gene TRBV7-3 combines with J gene TRBJ2-1, with TRBD2 matching 10 bases. Germline CDR1 reads SGHTA; CDR2 reads FQGTGA. This CDR3 spans 16 amino acids. V dropped 5 bases and J dropped 4; count of bases not matched to a gene: 8. The chain's CDR3 is CASSLDRTSGYNEQFF. For the CDR3, the DNA is TGTGCCAGCAGCCTCGACCGGACTAGCGGTTACAATGAGCAGTTCTTC. Using reference TRBV7-3 and TRBJ2-1 for the parts outside the CDR3, the full variable domain is GAGVSQTPSNKVTEKGKYVELRCDPISGHTALYWYRQSLGQGPEFLIYFQGTGAADDSGLPNDRFFAVRPEGSVSTLKIQRTERGDSAVYLCASSLDRTSGYNEQFFGPGTRLTVL.

The chain carries TRBV9 and TRBJ2-3; 9 nucleotides line up with TRBD2. CDR3 size: 16 residues. Germline-derived CDR1 and CDR2 are SGDLS and YYNGEE. The V and J ends lost 4 bases and 4 bases, in that order; junction bases with no gene match: 10. The CDR3 DNA sequence: TGTGCCAGCAGCCCCACTGGCGGGAGGGCGGCAGATACGCAGTATTTT. It specifies CASSPTGGRAADTQYF.